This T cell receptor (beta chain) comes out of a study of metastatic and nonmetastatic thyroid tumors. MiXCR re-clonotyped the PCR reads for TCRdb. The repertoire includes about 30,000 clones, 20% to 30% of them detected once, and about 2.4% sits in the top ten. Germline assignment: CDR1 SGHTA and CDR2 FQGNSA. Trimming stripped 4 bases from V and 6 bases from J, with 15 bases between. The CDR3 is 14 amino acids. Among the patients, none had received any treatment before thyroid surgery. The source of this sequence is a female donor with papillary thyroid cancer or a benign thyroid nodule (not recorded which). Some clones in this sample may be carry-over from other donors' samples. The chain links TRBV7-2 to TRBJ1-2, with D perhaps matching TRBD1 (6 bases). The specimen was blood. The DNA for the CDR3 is TGTGCCAGCAGCTCCACCCAGGGGTGGCATGGCTACACCTTC. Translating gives CASSSTQGWHGYTF.